What follows is one T cell receptor (beta chain) and its context. The protocol was immunoSEQ multiplex PCR, while the TCRdb copy is restricted to in-frame clones and leaves out a portion. There are 45,000 to 50,000 clones in the sample; more than 85% occur only once, and 30% to 35% lies in the top ten. The record originates from a study of OX40 agonist ivuxolimab in advanced cancers. Trimming cost V 1 base and J 6 bases, with 10 bases left between them. Germline CDR1 reads SNHLY; CDR2 reads FYNNEI. The CDR3 is made up of 14 amino acids. This chain connects TRBV2 to TRBJ1-5; no reliable D call. This clonotype was obtained from an adult with an advanced solid tumor such as melanoma, head and neck, liver or kidney cancer. The starting material was CD4+ or CD8+ T cells sorted from blood, obtained in a trial of the OX40 agonist ivuxolimab. CDR3 in DNA: TGTGCCAGCAGTGAAGATACAAACTCTCAGCCCCAGCATTTT. As protein: CASSEDTNSQPQHF.